Below are 8 T cell receptor beta chains sequenced from a single sample in a study of cytomegalovirus exposure and HLA in healthy donors. Using immunoSEQ multiplex PCR, the repertoire was profiled, and TCRdb retains in-frame clones only, with some absent. The table has 110,000 to 150,000 clones, about nine tenths seen once; the top ten hold about 0.65%. Sequencing used PBMCs. The source of these receptors is a man aged 18 to 30 in good health and CMV-seronegative.

The genes are TRBV7-9 and TRBJ1-3; D is ambiguous. From germline, CDR1 is SEHNR and CDR2 FQNEAQ (reference sequence). V lost 3 bases and J 0 bases, leaving 9 bases between the germline ends. This CDR3 spans 15 amino acids. CDR3 region: CASSFSAGSGNTIYF. The CDR3 DNA reads TGTGCCAGCAGCTTCTCGGCAGGCTCTGGAAACACCATATATTTT.

J is TRBJ1-6 and V is TRBV5-1; D is possibly TRBD1 (6 bases). CDR1 and CDR2 (germline): SGHRS, YFSETQ. The germline V and J ends were trimmed by 1 base and 8 bases, with 16 bases remaining between them. CDR3 length equals 16 residues. Here the CDR3 DNA reads TGCGCCAGCAGCTTGCAACAGGGATTAGGAGATTCACCCCTCCACTTT. Encoded protein: CASSLQQGLGDSPLHF.

The chain carries TRBV30 and TRBJ1-2, with TRBD1 as a possible D gene (5 bases). In germline, CDR1 is GTSNPN, CDR2 SVGIG (reference sequence). V was cut by 8 bases and J by 4 bases, with 14 bases left in between. The CDR3 has 12 amino acids. The CDR3 sequence is CARDRSAYGYTF. The CDR3 region has the DNA TGTGCCCGCGACAGAAGCGCCTATGGCTACACCTTC.

This rearrangement joins TRBV10-3 to TRBJ2-5; TRBD2 matches 7 bases. The V gene end was trimmed by 5 bases and the J gene end by 0 bases; junction bases not matched to a gene: 15. CDR3 length equals 18 residues. Germline V CDR1 and CDR2: ENHRY, SYGVKD. The CDR3 DNA follows: TGTGCCATCAGTTCCCGGATGGCGGGAGAGACCAACCAAGAGACCCAGTACTTC. This translates into CAISSRMAGETNQETQYF.

V gene TRBV11-3 combines with J gene TRBJ2-6, with TRBD2 matching over 12 bases. The J segment lost 1 base and the V segment lost 3 bases, leaving 4 bases of the junction unmatched. The CDR3 is 18 amino acids. Germline lookup yields CDR1 SGHNT and CDR2 YENEEA. CDR3 amino acids: CASSFGLAGSSGANVLTF. DNA of the CDR3: TGTGCCAGCAGCTTTGGACTAGCGGGAAGTTCTGGGGCCAACGTCCTGACTTTC.

The rearrangement links TRBV6-1 to TRBJ2-1; 10 bases agree with TRBD2. V was clipped by 2 bases and J by 2 bases; unmatched bases: 3. This CDR3 spans 16 amino acids. Germline CDR1 is MNHNS and CDR2 is SASEGT. The CDR3 DNA is TGTGCCAGCAGTGAATGGGGGACTAGCGCCTACAATGAGCAGTTCTTC. Protein sequence: CASSEWGTSAYNEQFF.

J is TRBJ1-1 and V is TRBV11-1, with D perhaps matching TRBD1 (6 bases). Germline CDR1 is SGHAT and CDR2 is FQDESV (reference sequence). The CDR3 spans 14 residues. Trimming took off 1 base at V and 3 bases at J, with 9 bases between the two ends. CDR3 region: CASSLEGVDTEAFF. The CDR3 region has the DNA TGTGCCAGCAGCTTAGAGGGGGTGGACACTGAAGCTTTCTTT. The full variable domain, rest sourced from reference TRBV11-1 and TRBJ1-1, is EAEVAQSPRYKITEKSQAVAFWCDPISGHATLYWYRQILGQGPELLVQFQDESVVDDSQLPKDRFSAERLKGVDSTLKIQPAELGDSAMYLCASSLEGVDTEAFFGQGTRLTVV.

The J gene is TRBJ1-4, the V gene TRBV4-3; D call uncertain. This CDR3 contains 18 residues. Germline-derived CDR1 and CDR2 are LGHNA and YSLEER. V was cut by 0 bases and J by 4 bases, with 18 bases left in between. CDR3 sequence (DNA): TGCGCCAGCAGCCAAGATGGTCGTCGGGAAGCGCTTAATGAAAAACTGTTTTTT. It specifies CASSQDGRREALNEKLFF.